This T cell receptor (beta chain) comes out of a study of blood T cell repertoires in COVID-19. V shed 2 bases and J 6 bases; nucleotides not matched to a gene: 7. CDR1 and CDR2 (germline): GTSNPN, SVGIG (reference sequence). The CDR3 totals 15 residues. Profiled with immunoSEQ multiplex PCR; TCRdb holds only in-frame clones, not every one. Counted here are about 140,000 clones, 65% to 90% occurring once; the ten biggest clones make up around 2.9%. This clone is deemed medium-sized. Sequencing used peripheral blood. This sequence originates from a man aged 50 to 59 with acute or convalescent COVID-19. The V call is TRBV30, the J call TRBJ2-2; 9 positions match TRBD1. The CDR3 is CAWSFRDRESGELFF. The CDR3 DNA reads as TGTGCCTGGAGTTTCCGGGACAGGGAATCCGGGGAGCTGTTTTTT.